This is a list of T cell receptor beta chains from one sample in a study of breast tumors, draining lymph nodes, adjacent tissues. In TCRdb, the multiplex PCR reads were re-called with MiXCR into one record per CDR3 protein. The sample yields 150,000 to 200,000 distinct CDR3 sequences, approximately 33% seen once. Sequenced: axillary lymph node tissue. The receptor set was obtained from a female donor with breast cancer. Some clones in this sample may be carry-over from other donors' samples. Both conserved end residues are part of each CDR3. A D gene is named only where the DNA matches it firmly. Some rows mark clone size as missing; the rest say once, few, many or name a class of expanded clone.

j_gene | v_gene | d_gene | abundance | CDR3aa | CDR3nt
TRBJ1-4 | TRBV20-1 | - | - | CSARPGGRATNGKLFF | TGCAGTGCCCGGCCGGGTGGGAGGGCAACTAATGGAAAACTGTTTTTT
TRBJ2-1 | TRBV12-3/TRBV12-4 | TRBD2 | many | CASSLAPSGRDNEQFF | TGTGCCAGCAGTTTAGCGCCCAGCGGGAGAGACAATGAGCAGTTCTTC
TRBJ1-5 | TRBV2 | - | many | CASSEGPGSNQPQHF | TGTGCCAGCAGCGAGGGACCAGGTAGCAATCAGCCCCAGCATTTT
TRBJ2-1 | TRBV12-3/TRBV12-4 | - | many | CASSSLGGNNEQFF | TGTGCCAGCAGTTCTCTAGGGGGGAACAATGAGCAGTTCTTC
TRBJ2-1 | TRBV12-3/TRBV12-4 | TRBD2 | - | CASSLQTDYGFLREGPPSYNEQFF | TGTGCCAGCAGTTTGCAGACCGACTACGGGTTTTTGCGGGAGGGCCCCCCCTCCTACAATGAGCAGTTCTTC
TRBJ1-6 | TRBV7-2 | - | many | CASSSGTVFSPLHF | TGTGCCAGCAGCTCCGGGACTGTTTTCTCACCCCTCCACTTT
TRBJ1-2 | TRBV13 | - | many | CASSLVSNDFGYTF | TGTGCCAGCAGCTTAGTGTCAAACGACTTCGGCTACACCTTC
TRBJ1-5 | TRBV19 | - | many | CASSIGRGQPQHF | TGTGCCAGTAGTATAGGCAGGGGTCAGCCCCAGCATTTT
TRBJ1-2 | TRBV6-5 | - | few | CASSRLGGYNGHTF | TGTGCCAGCAGCAGACTTGGGGGGTATAATGGCCACACCTTC
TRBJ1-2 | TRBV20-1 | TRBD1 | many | CSAGQGQGGYTF | TGCAGTGCGGGACAGGGACAGGGGGGCTACACCTTC
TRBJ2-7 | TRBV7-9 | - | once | CASSGGHEQYF | TGTGCCAGCAGCGGGGGCCACGAGCAGTACTTC
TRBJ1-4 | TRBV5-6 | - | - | CASSGNRDEKLFF | TGTGCCAGCAGCGGCAACAGGGACGAAAAACTGTTTTTT
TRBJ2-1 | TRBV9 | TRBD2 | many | CASSVASTGGGVDQQFF | TGTGCCAGCAGCGTAGCTTCAACGGGAGGTGGAGTTGATCAGCAGTTCTTC
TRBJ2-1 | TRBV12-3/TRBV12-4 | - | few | CASRPRGEQFF | TGTGCCAGCAGGCCTAGGGGGGAGCAGTTCTTC
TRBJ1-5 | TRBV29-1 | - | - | CSVPHGTSTDTQHF | TGCAGCGTTCCTCACGGTACTTCTACAGATACGCAGCATTTT
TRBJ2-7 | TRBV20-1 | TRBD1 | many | CSARGQPNPYEQYF | TGCAGTGCTAGGGGACAGCCAAATCCCTACGAGCAGTACTTC
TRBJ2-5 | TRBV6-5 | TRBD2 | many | CASSYRGLAGGPGQETQYF | TGTGCCAGCAGTTACCGGGGACTAGCGGGGGGGCCGGGCCAAGAGACCCAGTACTTC
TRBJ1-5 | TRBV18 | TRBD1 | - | CASSEGQVINQPQHF | TGTGCCAGCTCAGAGGGACAGGTAATTAATCAGCCCCAGCATTTT
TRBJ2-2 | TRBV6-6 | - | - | CASSYNGAYGELFF | TGTGCCAGCAGTTACAATGGGGCATACGGGGAGCTGTTTTTT
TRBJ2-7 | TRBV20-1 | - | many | CSASPGSGVGQYF | TGCAGTGCTTCCCCAGGGTCGGGAGTGGGGCAGTACTTC
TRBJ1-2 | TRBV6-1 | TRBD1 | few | CASSRDRDNYGYTF | TGTGCCAGCAGTAGAGACAGGGATAACTATGGCTACACCTTC
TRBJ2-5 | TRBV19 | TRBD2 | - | CASSTLAGEVEETQCF | TGTGCCAGTAGTACCCTTGCGGGAGAAGTAGAAGAGACCCAGTGCTTC
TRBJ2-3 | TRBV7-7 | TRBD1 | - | CASRIQGEDTQYF | TGTGCTAGCAGAATACAGGGGGAAGATACGCAGTATTTT
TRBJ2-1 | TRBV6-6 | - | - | CASSYNGEQFF | TGTGCCAGCAGTTACAATGGGGAGCAGTTCTTC
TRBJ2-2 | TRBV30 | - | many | CAWSVLFETGELFF | TGTGCCTGGAGTGTACTATTTGAGACCGGGGAGCTGTTTTTT
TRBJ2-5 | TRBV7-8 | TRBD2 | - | CSSSKSGRAGETQHF | TGTTCCAGCAGCAAAAGCGGGAGGGCCGGGGAGACCCAGCACTTC
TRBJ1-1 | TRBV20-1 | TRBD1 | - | CSARDEPGQRNTEAFF | TGCAGTGCTAGAGACGAGCCGGGACAGAGGAACACTGAAGCTTTCTTT
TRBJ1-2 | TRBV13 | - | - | CASSYPGGRNYGYTF | TGTGCCAGCAGTTACCCGGGGGGTCGTAACTATGGCTACACCTTC
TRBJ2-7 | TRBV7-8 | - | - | CASRPRGSSSYEQYF | TGTGCCAGCAGACCTAGGGGTTCTTCATCCTACGAGCAGTACTTC
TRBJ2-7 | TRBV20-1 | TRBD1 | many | CSAMTDRSYEQYF | TGCAGTGCTATGACGGACAGGTCCTACGAGCAGTACTTC
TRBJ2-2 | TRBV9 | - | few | CASSVDPGTGELFF | TGTGCCAGCAGCGTAGATCCGGGCACCGGGGAGCTGTTTTTT
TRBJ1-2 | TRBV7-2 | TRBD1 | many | CASSLHAAGTGDGYTF | TGTGCCAGCAGCTTACACGCCGCTGGGACAGGGGATGGCTACACCTTC
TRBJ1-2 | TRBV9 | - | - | CASSESTGEGYTF | TGTGCCAGCAGCGAGTCCACGGGGGAAGGCTACACCTTC
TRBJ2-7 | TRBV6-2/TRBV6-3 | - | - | CATGGDRGYEQYF | TGTGCGACGGGGGGCGACAGGGGCTACGAGCAGTACTTC
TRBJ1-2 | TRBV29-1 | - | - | CSLDEGYGYTF | TGCAGCTTGGATGAGGGTTACGGCTACACCTTC
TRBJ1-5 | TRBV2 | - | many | CASSRQPSEPQHF | TGTGCCAGCAGTCGACAGCCATCGGAGCCCCAGCATTTT
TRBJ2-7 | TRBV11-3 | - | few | CASSSHRRAQGSSYEQYF | TGTGCCAGCAGCTCCCACCGGCGGGCACAGGGAAGCTCCTACGAGCAGTACTTC
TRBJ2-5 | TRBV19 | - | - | CASSRDKGGETQYF | TGTGCCAGTAGTAGGGACAAAGGAGGGGAGACCCAGTACTTC
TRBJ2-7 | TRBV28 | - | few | CASSFFTGSSYEQYF | TGTGCCAGCAGTTTTTTTACGGGAAGCTCCTACGAGCAGTACTTC
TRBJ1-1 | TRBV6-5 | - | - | CASKGQSNTEAFF | TGTGCCAGCAAAGGACAGTCGAACACTGAAGCTTTCTTT
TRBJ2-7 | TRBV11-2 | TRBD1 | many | CATTSRGTAYEQYF | TGTGCCACTACAAGTCGTGGGACAGCCTACGAGCAGTACTTC
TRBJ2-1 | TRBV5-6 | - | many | CASSLALHNEQFF | TGTGCCAGCAGCTTGGCACTACACAATGAGCAGTTCTTC
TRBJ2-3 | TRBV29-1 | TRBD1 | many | CSVDTLRQGSTDTQYF | TGCAGCGTAGACACCCTAAGACAGGGAAGCACAGATACGCAGTATTTT
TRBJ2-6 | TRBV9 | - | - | CASSVEPSGANVLTF | TGTGCCAGCAGCGTAGAACCCTCGGGGGCCAACGTCCTGACTTTC
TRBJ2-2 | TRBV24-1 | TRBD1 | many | CATSDSTRGSTGELFF | TGTGCCACCAGTGATTCGACCAGGGGGAGCACCGGGGAGCTGTTTTTT
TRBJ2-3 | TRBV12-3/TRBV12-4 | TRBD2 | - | CASSQGGAGGPQDTQYF | TGTGCCAGCAGCCAAGGCGGAGCGGGGGGGCCTCAGGATACGCAGTATTTT
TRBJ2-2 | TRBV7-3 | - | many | CASSLNPGAGNTGELFF | TGTGCCAGCAGCTTAAACCCCGGGGCAGGGAACACCGGGGAGCTGTTTTTT
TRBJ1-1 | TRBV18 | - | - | CASSPGLKDTEAFF | TGTGCCAGCTCACCGGGCCTTAAGGACACTGAAGCTTTCTTT
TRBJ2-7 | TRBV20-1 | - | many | CSAEISGLTEQYF | TGCAGCGCGGAGATCTCGGGGCTGACCGAGCAGTACTTC
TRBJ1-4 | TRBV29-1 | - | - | CQQLDLGEKLFF | TGCCAGCAGTTAGACCTAGGTGAAAAACTGTTTTTT
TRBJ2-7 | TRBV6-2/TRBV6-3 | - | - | CASSYSIGASYEQYF | TGTGCCAGCAGTTACTCGATAGGAGCCTCCTACGAGCAGTACTTC
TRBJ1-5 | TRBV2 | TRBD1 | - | CASSPDRVQPQHF | TGTGCCAGCAGCCCAGACAGGGTACAGCCCCAGCATTTT
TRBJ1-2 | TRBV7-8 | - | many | CASSRTVTAYGYTF | TGTGCCAGCAGCCGGACAGTGACAGCCTATGGCTACACCTTC
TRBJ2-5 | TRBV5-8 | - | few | CANSSLGAQLETQYF | TGTGCCAACAGCTCCCTTGGGGCGCAGTTAGAGACCCAGTACTTC